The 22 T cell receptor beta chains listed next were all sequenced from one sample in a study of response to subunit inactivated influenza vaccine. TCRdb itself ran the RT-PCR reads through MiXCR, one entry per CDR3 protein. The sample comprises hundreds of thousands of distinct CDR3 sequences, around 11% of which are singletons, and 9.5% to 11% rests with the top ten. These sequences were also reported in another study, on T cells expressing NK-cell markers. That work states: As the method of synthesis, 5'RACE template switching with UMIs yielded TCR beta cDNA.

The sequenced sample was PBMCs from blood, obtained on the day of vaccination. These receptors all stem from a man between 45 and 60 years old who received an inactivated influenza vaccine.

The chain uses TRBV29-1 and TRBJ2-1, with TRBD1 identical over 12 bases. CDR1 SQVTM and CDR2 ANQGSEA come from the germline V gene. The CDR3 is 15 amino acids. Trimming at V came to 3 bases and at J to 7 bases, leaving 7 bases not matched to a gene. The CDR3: CSVEFGTGGLNEQFF. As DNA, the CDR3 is TGCAGCGTTGAGTTCGGGACAGGGGGCTTAAATGAGCAGTTCTTC.

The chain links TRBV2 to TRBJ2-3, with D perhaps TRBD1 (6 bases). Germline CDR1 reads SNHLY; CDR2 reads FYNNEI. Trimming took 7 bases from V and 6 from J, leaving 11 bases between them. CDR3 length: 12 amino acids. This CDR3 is CASTQGDDTQYF. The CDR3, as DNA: TGTGCCAGCACACAGGGTGATGATACGCAGTATTTT.

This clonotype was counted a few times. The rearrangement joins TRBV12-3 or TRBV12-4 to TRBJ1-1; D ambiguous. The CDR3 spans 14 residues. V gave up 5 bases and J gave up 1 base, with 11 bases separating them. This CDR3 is CASSKHKGNTEAFF. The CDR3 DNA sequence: TGTGCCAGCAGTAAACACAAGGGGAACACTGAAGCTTTCTTT.

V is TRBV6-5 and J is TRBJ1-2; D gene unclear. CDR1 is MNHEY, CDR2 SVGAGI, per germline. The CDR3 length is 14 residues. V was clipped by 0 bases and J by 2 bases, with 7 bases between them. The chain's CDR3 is CASSYSYDNYGYTF. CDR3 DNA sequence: TGTGCCAGCAGTTACTCGTACGACAACTATGGCTACACCTTC.

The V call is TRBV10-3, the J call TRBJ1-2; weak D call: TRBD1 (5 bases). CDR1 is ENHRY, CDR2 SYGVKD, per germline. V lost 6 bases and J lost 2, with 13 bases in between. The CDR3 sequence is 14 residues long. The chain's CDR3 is CAISDQGANYGYTF. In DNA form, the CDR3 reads TGTGCCATCAGCGATCAGGGAGCCAACTATGGCTACACCTTC.

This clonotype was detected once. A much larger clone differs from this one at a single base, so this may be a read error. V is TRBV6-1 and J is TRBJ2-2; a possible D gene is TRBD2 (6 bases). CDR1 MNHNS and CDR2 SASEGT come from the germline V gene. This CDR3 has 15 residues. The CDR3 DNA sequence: TGTGCCAGCAGTATGTGGGGGGAGAACGCCGGGGAGCTGTTTTTT. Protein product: CASSMWGENAGELFF.

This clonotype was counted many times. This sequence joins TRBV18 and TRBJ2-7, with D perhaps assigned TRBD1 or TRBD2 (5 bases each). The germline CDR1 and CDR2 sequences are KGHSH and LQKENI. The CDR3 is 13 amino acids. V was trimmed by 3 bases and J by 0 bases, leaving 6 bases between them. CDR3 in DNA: TGTGCCAGCTCACCGGGACCCTCCTACGAGCAGTACTTC. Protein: CASSPGPSYEQYF.

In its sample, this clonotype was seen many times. The CDR3 nucleotides are TGTGCCAGCAGTTACTGGATGGGACAGAAAGGGGCCGGGGAGCTGTTTTTT. Translated: CASSYWMGQKGAGELFF. V and J are TRBV6-2 or TRBV6-3 and TRBJ2-2, with 7 bases lining up with TRBD1. The CDR3 contains 17 residues. With 1 base clipped from V and 6 bases from J, the junction kept 11 bases outside the gene matches. Per the germline V gene, CDR1 is MNHEY and CDR2 is SVGEGT.

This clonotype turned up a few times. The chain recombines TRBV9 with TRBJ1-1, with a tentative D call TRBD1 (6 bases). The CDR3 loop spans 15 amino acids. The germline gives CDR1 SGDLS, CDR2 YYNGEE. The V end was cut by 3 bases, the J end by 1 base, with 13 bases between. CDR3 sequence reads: CASSAYRVTNTEAFF. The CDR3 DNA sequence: TGTGCCAGCAGCGCCTACAGGGTCACGAACACTGAAGCTTTCTTT.

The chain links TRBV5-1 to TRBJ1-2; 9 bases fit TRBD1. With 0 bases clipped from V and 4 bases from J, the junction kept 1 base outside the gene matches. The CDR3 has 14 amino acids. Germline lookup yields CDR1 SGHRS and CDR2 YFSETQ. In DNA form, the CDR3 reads TGCGCCAGCAGCTTGGAACAGGGGGCCTATGGCTACACCTTC. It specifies CASSLEQGAYGYTF.

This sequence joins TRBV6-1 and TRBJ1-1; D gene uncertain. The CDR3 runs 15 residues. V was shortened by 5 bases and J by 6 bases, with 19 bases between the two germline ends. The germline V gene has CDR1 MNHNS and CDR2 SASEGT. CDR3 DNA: TGTGCCAGCAGTCCCTCAGCCTTTGGAAGGTCTGAAGCTTTCTTT. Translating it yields CASSPSAFGRSEAFF.

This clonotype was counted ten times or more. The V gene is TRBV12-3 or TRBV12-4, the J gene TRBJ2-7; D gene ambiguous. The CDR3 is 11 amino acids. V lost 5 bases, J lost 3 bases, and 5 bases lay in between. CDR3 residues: CASSGRYEQYF. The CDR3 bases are TGTGCCAGCAGTGGGCGCTACGAGCAGTACTTC.

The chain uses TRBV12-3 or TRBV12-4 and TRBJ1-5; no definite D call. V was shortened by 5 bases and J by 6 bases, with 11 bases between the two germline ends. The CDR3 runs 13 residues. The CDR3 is CASSVGRFQPQHF. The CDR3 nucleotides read TGTGCCAGCAGTGTGGGTAGGTTTCAGCCCCAGCATTTT.

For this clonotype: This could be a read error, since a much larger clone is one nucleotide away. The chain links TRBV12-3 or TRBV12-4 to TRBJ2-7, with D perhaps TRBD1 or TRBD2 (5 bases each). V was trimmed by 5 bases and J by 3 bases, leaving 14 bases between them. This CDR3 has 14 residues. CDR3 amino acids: CASSQSRDRYEQYF. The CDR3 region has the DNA TGTGCCAGCAGTCAATCCCGGGACCGCTACGAGCAGTACTTC.

CDR3 bases: TGTGCCAGCAGCGAAAGGCGGGGCCCGTATGGCTACACCTTC. Translated: CASSERRGPYGYTF. This rearrangement joins TRBV5-5 to TRBJ1-2, with D possibly matching TRBD1 (5 bases). The CDR3 loop spans 14 amino acids. Germline lookup yields CDR1 SGHKS and CDR2 YYEKEE (reference sequence). The V gene lost 4 bases and the J gene lost 5 bases, with 15 bases spanning the gap.

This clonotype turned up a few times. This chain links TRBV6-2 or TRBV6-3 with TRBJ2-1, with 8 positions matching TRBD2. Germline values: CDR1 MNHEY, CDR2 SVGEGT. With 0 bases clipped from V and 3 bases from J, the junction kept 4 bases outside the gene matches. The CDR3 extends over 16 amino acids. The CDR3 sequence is CASSYSSGSRYNEQFF. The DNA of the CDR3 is TGTGCCAGCAGTTACTCCAGCGGGAGTCGCTACAATGAGCAGTTCTTC.

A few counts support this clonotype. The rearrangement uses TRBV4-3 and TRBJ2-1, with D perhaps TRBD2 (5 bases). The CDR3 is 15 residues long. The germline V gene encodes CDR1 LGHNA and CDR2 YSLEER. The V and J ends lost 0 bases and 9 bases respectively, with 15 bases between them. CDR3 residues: CASSQELGRRLEQFF. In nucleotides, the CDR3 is TGCGCCAGCAGCCAAGAACTAGGAAGACGGCTTGAGCAGTTCTTC.

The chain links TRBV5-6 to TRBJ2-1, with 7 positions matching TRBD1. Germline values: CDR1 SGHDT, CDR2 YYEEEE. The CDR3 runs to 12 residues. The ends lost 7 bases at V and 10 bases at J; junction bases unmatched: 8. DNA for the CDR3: TGTGCCAGCGACAGACGACAGGGCGAGCAGTTCTTC. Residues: CASDRRQGEQFF.

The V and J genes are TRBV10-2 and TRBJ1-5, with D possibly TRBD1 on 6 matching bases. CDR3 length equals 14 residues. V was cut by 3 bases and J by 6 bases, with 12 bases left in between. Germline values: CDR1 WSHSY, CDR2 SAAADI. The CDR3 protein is CASSDAGAGQPQHF. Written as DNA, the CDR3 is TGCGCCAGCAGTGACGCGGGGGCCGGTCAGCCCCAGCATTTT.

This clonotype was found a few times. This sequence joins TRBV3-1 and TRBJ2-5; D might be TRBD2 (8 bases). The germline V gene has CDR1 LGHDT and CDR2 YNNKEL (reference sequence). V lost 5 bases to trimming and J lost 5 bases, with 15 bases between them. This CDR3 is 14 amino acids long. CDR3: CASSARGGQETQYF. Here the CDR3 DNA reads TGTGCCAGCAGCGCTCGGGGGGGACAGGAGACCCAGTACTTC.

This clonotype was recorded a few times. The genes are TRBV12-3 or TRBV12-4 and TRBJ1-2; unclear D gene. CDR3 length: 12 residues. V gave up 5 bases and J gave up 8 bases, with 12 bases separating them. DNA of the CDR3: TGTGCCAGCAGTCGACGACTGCAAGGCTACACCTTC. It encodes CASSRRLQGYTF.

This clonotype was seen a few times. The CDR3 DNA reads TGTGCCAGCAGCTCCCCGGGTAGCGGGGCGCAAGAGACCCAGTACTTC. Protein product: CASSSPGSGAQETQYF. The chain couples TRBV5-6 to TRBJ2-5; 8 bases fit TRBD2. CDR1 is SGHDT, CDR2 YYEEEE, per germline. With 3 bases clipped from V and 2 bases from J, the junction kept 9 bases outside the gene matches. This CDR3 region has 16 residues. Full variable domain (remainder filled in from reference TRBV5-6 and TRBJ2-5): DAGVTQSPTHLIKTRGQQVTLRCSPKSGHDTVSWYQQALGQGPQFIFQYYEEEERQRGNFPDRFSGHQFPNYSSELNVNALLLGDSALYLCASSSPGSGAQETQYFGPGTRLLVL.